One and the same sample provided the 28 T cell receptor beta chains below, sequenced in a study of T cell repertoires in cytomegalovirus infection. MiXCR was run by TCRdb on the reads, yielding one entry per CDR3 protein. The sample lists 300,000 to 400,000 distinct CDR3 sequences; 15% to 20% were seen once. The sample consisted of PBMCs. All receptors come from a human donor in good health (CMV status not recorded). Some clones in this sample may be carry-over from other donors' samples.

This clonotype has just one count. An end of the junction differs from the germline gene, which may be a read error. CDR3 loop: CASSFGRYNEQFF. The CDR3 nucleotides read TGTGCTAGCAGCTTTGGCAGGTACAATGAGCAGTTCTTC. The chain joins TRBV7-6 to TRBJ2-1, with no clear D. This CDR3 contains 13 residues. Germline assignment: CDR1 SGHVS and CDR2 FNYEAQ. Looking up the rest from reference TRBV7-6 and TRBJ2-1 gives the full variable domain: GAGVSQSPRYKVTKRGQDVALRCDPISGHVSLYWYRQALGQGPEFLTYFNYEAQQDKSGLPNDRFSAERPEGSISTLTIQRTEQRDSAMYRCASSFGRYNEQFFGPGTRLTVL.

The rearrangement links TRBV12-3 or TRBV12-4 to TRBJ2-4; D is undetermined. The CDR3 consists of 12 residues. Deletions cut 6 bases from V and 6 bases from J, with 9 bases between. CDR3 in amino acids: CASSGDRNIQYF. The CDR3 region has the DNA TGTGCCAGCAGCGGTGACCGAAACATTCAGTACTTC.

This clonotype was counted at least ten times. The V and J genes are TRBV28 and TRBJ1-2, with unresolved D. V lost 5 bases to trimming and J lost 1 base, with 17 bases between them. The CDR3 runs 16 residues. CDR1 is MDHEN and CDR2 is SYDVKM in the germline V gene. The CDR3 DNA is TGTGCCAGCAGTCCCTACCCTAGGGCAGATAACTATGGCTACACCTTC. Protein sequence: CASSPYPRADNYGYTF.

The chain recombines TRBV5-1 with TRBJ1-1, with D unclear. V was cut by 0 bases and J by 1 base, with 7 bases left in between. This CDR3 has 14 residues. From germline, CDR1 is SGHRS and CDR2 YFSETQ. CDR3 protein: CASSLEPENTEAFF. The DNA of the CDR3 is TGCGCCAGCAGCTTGGAACCGGAGAACACTGAAGCTTTCTTT.

This clonotype was counted only a few times. The rearrangement uses TRBV2 and TRBJ1-1; 7 bases fit TRBD1. The V gene's germline CDR1 is SNHLY and CDR2 FYNNEI. V lost 7 bases to trimming and J lost 5 bases; unmatched junction nucleotides: 10. The CDR3 consists of 14 residues. The CDR3 bases are TGTGCCAGCATAAAAAGACAGGGAAGTACTGAAGCTTTCTTT. Protein: CASIKRQGSTEAFF.

This rearrangement joins TRBV10-2 to TRBJ2-3; D unresolved. V lost 7 bases, J lost 2 bases, and 10 bases lay in between. The germline V gene has CDR1 WSHSY and CDR2 SAAADI. The CDR3 covers 13 residues. DNA of the CDR3: TGCGCCAGCATTCCCCCCTCCACAGATACGCAGTATTTT. It specifies CASIPPSTDTQYF.

The chain joins TRBV4-1 to TRBJ2-4; 7 nucleotides agree with TRBD2. CDR3 length: 15 residues. Germline V gene data show CDR1 as MGHRA and CDR2 as YSYEKL. With 4 bases clipped from V and 9 bases from J, the junction kept 12 bases outside the gene matches. This CDR3 reads CASSPRSDTGGIQYF. The CDR3, as DNA: TGCGCCAGCAGCCCACGATCAGATACGGGGGGCATTCAGTACTTC.

This clonotype was picked up many times. The gene calls are TRBV7-2 and TRBJ2-1, with D tentatively TRBD2 (5 bases). Per germline, CDR1 SGHTA and CDR2 FQGNSA. The CDR3 runs 15 residues. V was shortened by 5 bases and J by 8 bases, with 19 bases between the two germline ends. The chain's CDR3 is CASSLTRRSEDEQFF. The CDR3 DNA follows: TGTGCCAGCAGCCTAACTAGGAGGTCTGAGGATGAGCAGTTCTTC.

The chain is built from TRBV12-3 or TRBV12-4 and TRBJ1-4; 7 bases fit TRBD1. With V trimmed by 6 bases and J by 4 bases, 8 bases remained unmatched. The CDR3 covers 15 residues. In DNA, the CDR3 is TGTGCCAGCAGACCCAGGGACAGCTTTAATGAAAAACTGTTTTTT. The encoded protein is CASRPRDSFNEKLFF.

This clonotype has at least ten counts. In DNA form, the CDR3 reads TGTGCCAGCACCATAGGGCAGGGGAGGGGAAACAATCAGCCCCAGCATTTT. This translates into CASTIGQGRGNNQPQHF. The J gene is TRBJ1-5, the V gene TRBV12-3 or TRBV12-4, with D tentatively TRBD1 (6 bases). The CDR3 covers 17 residues. V was pared by 7 bases and J by 3 bases, with 22 bases between.

This chain joins TRBV7-2 and TRBJ2-7; 12 bases map to TRBD2. The germline CDR1 and CDR2 sequences are SGHTA and FQGNSA. This CDR3 has 15 amino acids. Trimming at V came to 1 base and at J to 8 bases, leaving 6 bases not matched to a gene. CDR3 nucleotide sequence: TGTGCCAGCAGCTTAGACGGGCTAGCGGGAGGGAAGCAGTACTTC. This codes for CASSLDGLAGGKQYF.

A remark on this clonotype: This clone may be a read error of a much larger clone one base away. The V and J genes are TRBV7-9 and TRBJ2-1; no clear D gene. Germline V gene sequence: CDR1 SEHNR, CDR2 FQNEAQ (reference sequence). This CDR3 spans 14 amino acids. The CDR3 bases are TGTGCCAGCAGCTTCAGAGGAACCTACAATGAGCAGCTCTTC. Translating gives CASSFRGTYNEQLF.

This clonotype was detected a few times. The chain is built from TRBV18 and TRBJ1-1, with D uncertain. Germline V gene sequence: CDR1 KGHSH, CDR2 LQKENI. The CDR3 spans 22 residues. The V end lost 3 bases, the J end lost 1 base, and 33 bases lay between the germline ends. CDR3 loop: CASSPNFVSRGHSPAENTEAFF. The CDR3 bases are TGTGCCAGCTCACCGAATTTTGTTTCTCGTGGCCACTCTCCTGCCGAGAACACTGAAGCTTTCTTT.

This clonotype was seen more than once but under ten times. CDR3 sequence: CASKHRQRNTGELFF. CDR3 nucleotide sequence: TGTGCCAGCAAACACCGGCAGAGGAACACCGGGGAGCTGTTTTTT. V gene TRBV6-2 or TRBV6-3 combines with J gene TRBJ2-2, with unresolved D. V was cut by 7 bases and J by 1 base, with 13 bases left in between. Germline V gene sequence: CDR1 MNHEY, CDR2 SVGEGT. The CDR3 length is 15 residues.

As for this clonotype: This may stem from a read error, because a much larger clone lies one nucleotide away. This chain connects TRBV7-4 to TRBJ1-5; D gene unclear. CDR1 and CDR2 from the germline V gene are SGHVT and SQSDAQ. The length of the CDR3 is 13 residues. In DNA, the CDR3 is TGTACCAGCAGCACCCGGAGTAATCAGCCCCAGCATTTT. Encoded protein: CTSSTRSNQPQHF.

A few counts support this clonotype. This chain connects TRBV7-2 to TRBJ2-5; D gene uncertain. Deletions cut 1 base from V and 5 bases from J, with 8 bases between. Germline CDR1 is SGHTA and CDR2 is FQGNSA. The CDR3 runs to 13 residues. Written as DNA, the CDR3 is TGTGCCAGCAGCTTAGAGGCAGTTGAGACCCAGTACTTC. Translating gives CASSLEAVETQYF.

This clonotype turned up a few times. The genes are TRBV20-1 and TRBJ1-1; no clear D gene. This CDR3 has 12 amino acids. The ends were cut back, 3 bases at V and 2 bases at J, with 7 bases in the middle. In germline, CDR1 is DFQATT, CDR2 SNEGSKA (reference sequence). The CDR3 region is CSASRENTEAFF. As DNA, the CDR3 is TGCAGTGCTAGTCGGGAAAACACTGAAGCTTTCTTT.

The chain links TRBV7-2 to TRBJ2-1; perhaps D is TRBD1 or TRBD2 (5 bases each). The CDR3 contains 13 residues. Germline V lookup: CDR1 SGHTA, CDR2 FQGNSA. V gave up 1 base and J gave up 9 bases, with 10 bases separating them. CDR3 sequence: CASSLVGVAEQFF. The CDR3 nucleotides are TGTGCCAGCAGCTTAGTGGGGGTAGCTGAGCAGTTCTTC.

In this sample, this clonotype turned up a few times. The chain joins TRBV5-8 to TRBJ1-6; 7 positions agree with TRBD1. The CDR3 length is 15 residues. The germline CDR1 and CDR2 sequences are SGHTS and YDEGEE. V lost 4 bases, J lost 11 bases, and 12 bases stayed unmatched. DNA for the CDR3: TGTGCCAGCAGCAAGGGACAGAGCCTCAAAACACCCCTCCACTTT. This sequence encodes CASSKGQSLKTPLHF.

The V gene is TRBV9, the J gene TRBJ2-1; TRBD2 matches at 8 bases. The germline V gene encodes CDR1 SGDLS and CDR2 YYNGEE. The CDR3 extends over 16 amino acids. With 4 bases clipped from V and 6 bases from J, the junction kept 12 bases outside the gene matches. The CDR3: CASSLVGLAGANEQFF. The CDR3 coding sequence is TGTGCCAGCAGCCTAGTAGGGCTAGCGGGCGCCAATGAGCAGTTCTTC.

This clonotype was seen only a few times. The CDR3 sequence is CASSLGSRGATEAFF. In nucleotides, the CDR3 is TGTGCCAGCAGCTTAGGTTCTAGGGGGGCGACTGAAGCTTTCTTT. This chain joins TRBV7-8 and TRBJ1-1; weak D call: TRBD1 (6 bases). There are 15 residues in the CDR3. Per the germline V gene, CDR1 is SGHVS and CDR2 is FQNEAQ. Trimming shortened V by 1 base and J by 5 bases, and 14 bases separated the two germline ends.

V is TRBV7-9 and J is TRBJ2-7, with D tentatively TRBD1 (6 bases). Germline lookup yields CDR1 SEHNR and CDR2 FQNEAQ (reference sequence). CDR3 size: 17 residues. Trimming left V 5 bases short and J 0 bases short, with 20 bases between. Here the CDR3 reads CASSPPGVSLSSYEQYF. As DNA, the CDR3 is TGTGCCAGCAGCCCCCCAGGGGTCTCTCTTAGCTCCTACGAGCAGTACTTC.

This clonotype was counted a few times. This chain links TRBV5-5 with TRBJ1-2; weak D call: TRBD1 (5 bases). The germline gives CDR1 SGHKS, CDR2 YYEKEE (reference sequence). V lost 5 bases and J 8 bases, leaving 19 bases between the germline ends. This CDR3 has 14 amino acids. The DNA for the CDR3 is TGTGCCAGCAGTCCTACAGGCGCTAGCGTGGGCTACACCTTC. It specifies CASSPTGASVGYTF.

This clonotype was observed a few times. This chain connects TRBV11-2 to TRBJ1-3; D unclear. Deletions cut 1 base from V and 4 bases from J, with 11 bases between. The CDR3 covers 15 residues. Looked up from germline, CDR1 is SGHAT and CDR2 is FQNNGV. CDR3 DNA: TGTGCCAGCAGCTTAGGACGGTCAGCAGGAAACACCATATATTTT. This sequence encodes CASSLGRSAGNTIYF. The full variable domain, rest sourced from reference TRBV11-2 and TRBJ1-3, is EAGVAQSPRYKIIEKRQSVAFWCNPISGHATLYWYQQILGQGPKLLIQFQNNGVVDDSQLPKDRFSAERLKGVDSTLKIQPAKLEDSAVYLCASSLGRSAGNTIYFGEGSWLTVV.

This clonotype has a count of ten or more. Here the CDR3 reads CASSTSFRARGTSYEQYF. CDR3 sequence (DNA): TGTGCCAGCAGCACGTCCTTCCGGGCCAGGGGGACCTCCTACGAGCAGTACTTC. The chain carries TRBV7-8 and TRBJ2-7; 7 bases are shared with TRBD1. Per the germline V gene, CDR1 is SGHVS and CDR2 is FQNEAQ. V gave up 5 bases and J gave up 0 bases; unmatched junction bases: 16. The CDR3 extends over 18 amino acids.

The chain recombines TRBV5-6 with TRBJ1-5; 11 nucleotides line up with TRBD1. The ends lost 1 base at V and 5 bases at J; junction bases unmatched: 8. CDR1 SGHDT and CDR2 YYEEEE come from the germline V gene. The CDR3 sequence is 17 residues long. In DNA form, the CDR3 reads TGTGCCAGCAGCTTGAGGGGACAGGGGGGTATGTATCAGCCCCAGCATTTT. Translated, it gives CASSLRGQGGMYQPQHF.

In this sample, this clonotype turned up once. J is TRBJ2-3 and V is TRBV12-3 or TRBV12-4, with 10 bases lining up with TRBD2. V was clipped by 3 bases and J by 14 bases; unmatched bases: 5. This CDR3 is 12 amino acids long. The CDR3 DNA reads as TGTGCCAGCAGTTTCCAGCGGGGGGGGCGGTATTTT. This gives the protein CASSFQRGGRYF.

The chain employs TRBV7-9 and TRBJ2-2; D gene unclear. V dropped 3 bases and J dropped 7 bases, with 3 bases sitting between them. CDR1 is SEHNR and CDR2 is FQNEAQ in the germline V gene (reference sequence). This CDR3 contains 11 residues. The CDR3 sequence: CASSLNGELFF. The CDR3 coding sequence is TGTGCCAGCAGCTTGAACGGGGAGCTGTTTTTT.